The rows below give T cell receptor beta chains drawn from one sample of a study of shared clonotypes between healthy human individuals. Clones were read by immunoSEQ multiplex PCR, and TCRdb kept only the in-frame ones, dropping some. The data contain more than 2,000,000 clones, around nine tenths of them singletons. The sequencing input was naive CD4+ T cells sorted from blood. The source of these receptors is a man aged 18 to 35 in good health. The CDR3 runs from the conserved cysteine through the conserved F or W. Each record gives: V gene, D gene, J gene, clone size, CDR3 DNA, CDR3 protein. The D gene is left open where the match is weak. Size values are once, few and many counts, or a class for expanded clones, and some rows have none.

TRBV18	.	TRBJ1-6	.	TGTGCCAGCTCCCCCGAGGGCAGTTTTAATTCACCCCTCCACTTT	CASSPEGSFNSPLHF
TRBV5-1	.	TRBJ2-5	.	TGCGCCAGCAGCGCACAAGAGACCCAGTACTTC	CASSAQETQYF
TRBV27	.	TRBJ2-5	.	TGTGCCAGCAGCCTAGGTGGACTGTACCAAGAGACCCAGTACTTC	CASSLGGLYQETQYF
TRBV29-1	TRBD2	TRBJ2-7	.	TGCAGCGTTGTTGTAGCGGGGACTGTCGAGCAGTACTTC	CSVVVAGTVEQYF
TRBV2	.	TRBJ1-2	.	TGTGCCAGCAGTGATAAAGGGCTCGATGGCTACACCTTC	CASSDKGLDGYTF
TRBV5-4	.	TRBJ2-1	.	TGTGCCAGCAGCGCAATAGGGGCCTACAATGAGCAGTTCTTC	CASSAIGAYNEQFF
TRBV18	TRBD1	TRBJ1-1	.	TGTGCCAGCTCACCACGTACAGGGGTGAGCACTGAAGCTTTCTTT	CASSPRTGVSTEAFF
TRBV4-1	.	TRBJ2-7	.	TGCGCCAGCAGCCACATCGCGGGGGAGCAGTACTTC	CASSHIAGEQYF
TRBV5-6	TRBD1	TRBJ2-3	.	TGTGCCAGCAACGCAGGGGGAGGCACAGATACGCAGTATTTT	CASNAGGGTDTQYF
TRBV2	.	TRBJ2-7	.	TGTGCCAGCAGTTCCCAGACAATCTCCTACGAGCAGTACTTC	CASSSQTISYEQYF
TRBV6-1	TRBD1	TRBJ2-5	.	TGTGCCAGCAGAGACAGGGATAGCCAAGAGACCCAGTACTTC	CASRDRDSQETQYF
TRBV7-2	.	TRBJ1-3	.	TGTGCCAGCAGCCCAACGACGATAGCTCACGGAAACACCATATATTTT	CASSPTTIAHGNTIYF
TRBV7-3	.	TRBJ2-3	.	TGTGCCAGCAGCTTAGGAGGGGGCGTTACAGATACGCAGTATTTT	CASSLGGGVTDTQYF
TRBV7-2	.	TRBJ1-1	few	TGTGCCAGCAGCCTGGGACAGAACACTGAAGCTTTCTTT	CASSLGQNTEAFF
TRBV19	TRBD2	TRBJ2-1	.	TGTGCCAGTAGTATAACTAGCGGTACCCCGTACAATGAGCAGTTCTTC	CASSITSGTPYNEQFF
TRBV25-1	.	TRBJ1-5	.	TGTGCCAGCAGTGTGGGAGGGTTTAATAGCAATCAGCCCCAGCATTTT	CASSVGGFNSNQPQHF
TRBV10-3	.	TRBJ1-2	.	TGTGCCATCAGTGAGGACAGGTCCTACACCTTC	CAISEDRSYTF
TRBV6-6	TRBD1	TRBJ1-5	.	TGTGCCAGCAGTTACAGGACAGGAGATAGCAATCAGCCCCAGCATTTT	CASSYRTGDSNQPQHF
TRBV19	TRBD1	TRBJ1-3	few	TGTGCCAGTAGTCCCCGACAGGGGGCTGGAAACACCATATATTTT	CASSPRQGAGNTIYF
TRBV2	TRBD1	TRBJ1-2	.	TGTGCCAGCAGTGAAGCGCAGGGGGCCGTTGGGGGCTACACCTTC	CASSEAQGAVGGYTF
TRBV2	TRBD2	TRBJ2-1	once	TGTGCCAGCAGTGGAGGGACTAGCTCGACGAAAACCTACAATGAGCAGTTCTTC	CASSGGTSSTKTYNEQFF
TRBV6-5	TRBD1	TRBJ1-5	once	TGTGCCAGCAGTTCTGCCGGGACAGGGGGGAATCAGCCCCAGCATTTT	CASSSAGTGGNQPQHF
TRBV2	.	TRBJ1-4	.	TGTGCCAGCAGTGACTCCAGCCATAATGAAAAACTGTTTTTT	CASSDSSHNEKLFF
TRBV18	.	TRBJ2-7	.	TGTGCCAGCTCCGTACAGGGTCTAGTCTCCTACGAGCAGTACTTC	CASSVQGLVSYEQYF
TRBV6-6	.	TRBJ1-1	once	TGTGCCAGCAGTTACACAGGCAACACTGAAGCTTTCTTT	CASSYTGNTEAFF
TRBV7-2	.	TRBJ2-5	.	TGTGCCAGTCAGGGTTGGGAGACCCAGTACTTC	CASQGWETQYF
TRBV6-5	.	TRBJ1-6	.	TGTGCCAGCAGCCTAATATCGGGGGTTTCACCCCTCCACTTT	CASSLISGVSPLHF
TRBV5-5	.	TRBJ2-1	.	TGTGCCAGCAGCTATAGCGGAAGCTACAATGAGCAGTTCTTC	CASSYSGSYNEQFF
TRBV9	TRBD1	TRBJ1-3	.	TGTGCCAGCAGCGTAGGACAGGGGAACTCTGGAAACACCATATATTTT	CASSVGQGNSGNTIYF
TRBV5-1	TRBD1	TRBJ2-3	.	TGCGCCAGCAGCTTGCGTCTGACAGGGGGTTCAGATACGCAATATTTT	CASSLRLTGGSDTQYF
TRBV6-5	TRBD2	TRBJ2-1	.	TGTGCCAGCAGCCGGGGGGGTGAGCAGTTCTTC	CASSRGGEQFF
TRBV2	.	TRBJ2-1	.	TGTGCCAGCAGTGGGTCTAGTGGGGAGCAGTTCTTC	CASSGSSGEQFF
TRBV28	.	TRBJ2-7	.	TGTGCCAGCAGTCAGGGACGGCAACCCTACGAGCAGTACTTC	CASSQGRQPYEQYF
TRBV12-5	.	TRBJ2-1	.	TGTGCTAGTGGTTTGGCCTTGGGGGGGGACAGATTACATGAGCAGTTCTTC	CASGLALGGDRLHEQFF
TRBV18	.	TRBJ2-7	.	TGTGCCAGCTCACCAGCGGAAGCCTACGAGCAGTACTTC	CASSPAEAYEQYF
TRBV2	TRBD1	TRBJ1-5	.	TGTGCCAGCAGTGAAGCGTTGATGGGCAGGGGGGAGCCCCAGCATTTT	CASSEALMGRGEPQHF
TRBV2	.	TRBJ2-1	.	TGTGCCAGCAGTGTTACCGGGACCCAGTTCTTC	CASSVTGTQFF
TRBV7-6	.	TRBJ1-3	.	TGTGCCAGCAGCTTAGCGGGTCCCTCTGGAAACACCATATATTTT	CASSLAGPSGNTIYF
TRBV5-4	.	TRBJ1-2	.	TGTGCCAGCAGCTTGGGTGTGGAAACGGGCTACACCTTC	CASSLGVETGYTF
TRBV7-2	TRBD1	TRBJ1-5	once	TGTGCCAGCAGTTCCAGGGGGACCAATCAGCCCCAGCATTTT	CASSSRGTNQPQHF
TRBV23-1	.	TRBJ1-5	.	TGCGCCAGCAGTCACCCAGGCAGCACCCTAACGACCTATAGCAATCAGCCCCAGCATTTT	CASSHPGSTLTTYSNQPQHF
TRBV5-4	TRBD2	TRBJ2-5	.	TGTGCCAGCAGCCTGGGACTAGCGGGAGGCCAAGAGACCCAGTACTTC	CASSLGLAGGQETQYF
TRBV5-1	TRBD2	TRBJ2-2	once	TGCGCCAGCAGCTTGGCGGGGAAACTAGCGGGAGGGCCGGAAACCGGGGAGCTGTTTTTT	CASSLAGKLAGGPETGELFF
TRBV7-2	.	TRBJ2-7	once	TGTGCCAGCAGCTTAGACTACAGCTCCTACGAGCAGTACTTC	CASSLDYSSYEQYF
TRBV5-4	.	TRBJ2-5	.	TGTGCCAGCAGCCGGGACCCTAGGGAGACCCAGTACTTC	CASSRDPRETQYF
TRBV5-1	.	TRBJ2-7	.	TGCGCCAGCAGCCCGGACGGAAACTCCTACGAGCAGTACTTC	CASSPDGNSYEQYF
TRBV5-4	.	TRBJ1-2	.	TGTGCCAGCAGCTTTTTTGACAGGTCTAACTATGGCTACACCTTC	CASSFFDRSNYGYTF
TRBV2	.	TRBJ1-4	once	TGTGCCAGCAGCGGCTCATCCTCAACTAATGAAAAACTGTTTTTT	CASSGSSSTNEKLFF
TRBV4-1	.	TRBJ2-3	.	TGCGCCAGCAGCCAAGATGGGCTAGCCAGCACAGATACGCAGTATTTT	CASSQDGLASTDTQYF
TRBV7-2	.	TRBJ1-1	.	TGTGCCAGCAGCTTCGCTAGGGTGAACACTGAAGCTTTCTTT	CASSFARVNTEAFF